This entry lists 2 T cell receptor beta chains sequenced from one sample in a study of early T cells in non-severe SARS-CoV-2 infection. TCRdb ran MiXCR on the 5' RACE reads and lists one entry per CDR3 protein. The sample has 20,000 to 25,000 distinct CDR3 sequences, less than 6.5% seen once; the top ten hold roughly 10%. Sequenced: whole blood. Every receptor here comes from an adult who was a healthcare worker with PCR-confirmed SARS-CoV-2 infection or an uninfected control (not recorded which).

This clonotype was counted many times. The chain combines TRBV25-1 with TRBJ2-5; 10 bases agree with TRBD1. This CDR3 comprises 14 residues. Germline V gene lookup returns CDR1 MGHDK and CDR2 SYGVNS. Trimming at V came to 7 bases and at J to 4 bases, leaving 6 bases not matched to a gene. CDR3 amino acids: CASNPGTGVETQYF. In DNA form, the CDR3 reads TGTGCCAGCAACCCCGGGACAGGGGTAGAGACCCAGTACTTC.

This clonotype was counted many times. The CDR3: CSASASFAYEQYF. CDR3 in DNA: TGCAGTGCTAGTGCTAGTTTTGCGTACGAGCAGTACTTC. This rearrangement joins TRBV20-1 to TRBJ2-7; D call uncertain. In germline, CDR1 is DFQATT, CDR2 SNEGSKA (reference sequence). CDR3 length: 13 amino acids. Trimming removed 3 bases from V and 4 bases from J, with 13 bases in between.